The present TCR beta chain was sequenced within a study of T cells in Graves' hyperthyroidism and ophthalmopathy. On the study more broadly: Peripheral blood specimens were obtained at initial diagnosis, prior to any treatment.

From RNA transcripts, TCR beta CDR3 regions were amplified. In the first-round RT-PCR of the TCR CDR3, the HTBI primer set was used. TCRdb used MiXCR to reprocess the multiplex PCR reads, holding one entry per CDR3 protein. The repertoire holds 92,000 or so distinct CDR3 sequences, over 50% seen once, with around 30% in the top ten. As to this clonotype: Its antigen is as yet unknown.

Study results and limitations: Ophthalmopathy onset followed model prediction by a median approximately seven months.

The junction had 6 bases not matched to a gene; V was cut back by 2 bases and J by 7 bases. The CDR3 sequence is 16 residues long. The germline gives CDR1 MRHNA, CDR2 SNTAGT. The gene calls are TRBV6-4 and TRBJ1-5; 12 bases are a match to TRBD1. Material for sequencing was blood. This TCR derives from a woman aged 40 to 50 with Graves' hyperthyroidism. Here the CDR3 DNA reads TGTGCCAGCAGTGACGCCGGGACAGGGGGCCGCCAGCCCCAGCATTTT. Protein sequence: CASSDAGTGGRQPQHF.